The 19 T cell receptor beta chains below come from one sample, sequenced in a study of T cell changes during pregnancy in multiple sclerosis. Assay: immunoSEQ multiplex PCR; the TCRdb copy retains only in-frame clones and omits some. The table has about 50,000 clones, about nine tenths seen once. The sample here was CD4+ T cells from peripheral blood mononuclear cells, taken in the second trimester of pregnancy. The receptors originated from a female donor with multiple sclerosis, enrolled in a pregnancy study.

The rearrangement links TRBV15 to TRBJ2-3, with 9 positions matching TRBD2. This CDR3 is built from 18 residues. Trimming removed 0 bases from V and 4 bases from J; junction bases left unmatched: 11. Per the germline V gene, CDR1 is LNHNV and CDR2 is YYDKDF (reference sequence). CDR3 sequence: CATSRDQTGGGAADTQYF. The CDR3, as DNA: TGTGCCACCAGCAGAGACCAGACCGGCGGGGGGGCAGCAGATACGCAGTATTTT.

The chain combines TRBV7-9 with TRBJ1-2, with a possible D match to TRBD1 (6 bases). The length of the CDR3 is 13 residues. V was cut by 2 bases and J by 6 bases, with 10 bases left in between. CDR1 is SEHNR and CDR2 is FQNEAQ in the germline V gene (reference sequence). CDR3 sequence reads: CASSLKTGHGYTF. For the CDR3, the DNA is TGTGCCAGCAGCTTAAAGACAGGCCATGGCTACACCTTC.

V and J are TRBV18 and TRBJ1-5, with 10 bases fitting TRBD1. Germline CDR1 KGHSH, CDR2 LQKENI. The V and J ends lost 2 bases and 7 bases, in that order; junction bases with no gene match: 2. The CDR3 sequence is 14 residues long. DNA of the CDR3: TGTGCCAGCTCACCAGGGACAGGGGTCCAGCCCCAGCATTTT. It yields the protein CASSPGTGVQPQHF. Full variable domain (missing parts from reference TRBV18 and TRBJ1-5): NAGVMQNPRHLVRRRGQEARLRCSPMKGHSHVYWYRQLPEEGLKFMVYLQKENIIDESGMPKERFSAEFPKEGPSILRIQQVVRGDSAAYFCASSPGTGVQPQHFGDGTRLSIL.

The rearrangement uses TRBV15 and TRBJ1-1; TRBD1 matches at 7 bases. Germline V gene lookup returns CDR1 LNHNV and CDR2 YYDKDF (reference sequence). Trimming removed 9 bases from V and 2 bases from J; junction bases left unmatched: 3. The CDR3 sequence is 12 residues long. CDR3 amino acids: CATNRGNTEAFF. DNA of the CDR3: TGTGCCACTAACAGGGGAAACACTGAAGCTTTCTTT.

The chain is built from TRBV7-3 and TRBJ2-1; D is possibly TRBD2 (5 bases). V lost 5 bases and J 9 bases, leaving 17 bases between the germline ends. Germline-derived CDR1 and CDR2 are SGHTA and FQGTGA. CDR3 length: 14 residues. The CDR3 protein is CASSQTASRAEQFF. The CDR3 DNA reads TGTGCCAGCAGCCAAACTGCCTCGCGGGCTGAGCAGTTCTTC.

The CDR3: CASSLTPDTFSYEQYF. The CDR3 DNA reads as TGCGCCAGCAGCCTCACCCCGGACACCTTCTCCTACGAGCAGTACTTC. The chain carries TRBV4-1 and TRBJ2-7; tentatively, D is TRBD1 (5 bases). Per the germline V gene, CDR1 is MGHRA and CDR2 is YSYEKL. This CDR3 is 16 amino acids long. Trimming took 4 bases from V and 0 from J, leaving 16 bases between them.

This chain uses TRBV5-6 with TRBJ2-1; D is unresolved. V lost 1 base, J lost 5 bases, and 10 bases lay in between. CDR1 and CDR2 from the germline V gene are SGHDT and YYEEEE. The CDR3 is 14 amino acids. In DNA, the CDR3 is TGTGCCAGCAGCTTGATCGGTATCCACAATGAGCAGTTCTTC. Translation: CASSLIGIHNEQFF.

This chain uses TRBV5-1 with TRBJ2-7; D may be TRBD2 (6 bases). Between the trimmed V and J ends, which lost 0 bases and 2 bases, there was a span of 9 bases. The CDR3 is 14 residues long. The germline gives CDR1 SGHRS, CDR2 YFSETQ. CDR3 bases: TGCGCCAGCAGCTTGGGCGGGGCTACCTACGAGCAGTACTTC. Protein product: CASSLGGATYEQYF.

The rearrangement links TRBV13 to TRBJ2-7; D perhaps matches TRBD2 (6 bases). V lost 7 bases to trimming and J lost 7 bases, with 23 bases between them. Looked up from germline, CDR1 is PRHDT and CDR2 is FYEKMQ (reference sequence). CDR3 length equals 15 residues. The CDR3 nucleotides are TGTGCCAGCACCAACCCGCGGCGGGGTCCGGGGGAGCAGTACTTC. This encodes CASTNPRRGPGEQYF.

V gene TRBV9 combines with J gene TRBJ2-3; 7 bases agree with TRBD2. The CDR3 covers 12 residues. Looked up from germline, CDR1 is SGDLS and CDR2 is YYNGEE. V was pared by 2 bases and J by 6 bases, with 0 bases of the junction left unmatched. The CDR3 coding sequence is TGTGCCAGCAGCGTGCGGGGGGATACGCAGTATTTT. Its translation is CASSVRGDTQYF.

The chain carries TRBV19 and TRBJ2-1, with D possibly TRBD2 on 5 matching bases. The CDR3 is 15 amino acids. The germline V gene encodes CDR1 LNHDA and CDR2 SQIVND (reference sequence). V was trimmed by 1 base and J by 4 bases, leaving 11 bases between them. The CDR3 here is CASSIGGLRYNEQFF. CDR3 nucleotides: TGTGCCAGTAGTATAGGCGGGCTTAGGTACAATGAGCAGTTCTTC.

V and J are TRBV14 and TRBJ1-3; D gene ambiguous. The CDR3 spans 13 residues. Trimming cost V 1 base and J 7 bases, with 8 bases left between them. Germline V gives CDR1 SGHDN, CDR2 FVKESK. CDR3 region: CASSQVLRNTIYF. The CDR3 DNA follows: TGTGCCAGCAGCCAAGTGCTGAGGAACACCATATATTTT.

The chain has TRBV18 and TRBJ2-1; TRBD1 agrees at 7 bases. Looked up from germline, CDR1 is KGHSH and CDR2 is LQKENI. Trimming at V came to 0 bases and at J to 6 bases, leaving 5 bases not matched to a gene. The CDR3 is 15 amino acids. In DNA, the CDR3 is TGTGCCAGCTCACCACCCCTGAGGGGGCTCAATGAGCAGTTCTTC. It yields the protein CASSPPLRGLNEQFF.

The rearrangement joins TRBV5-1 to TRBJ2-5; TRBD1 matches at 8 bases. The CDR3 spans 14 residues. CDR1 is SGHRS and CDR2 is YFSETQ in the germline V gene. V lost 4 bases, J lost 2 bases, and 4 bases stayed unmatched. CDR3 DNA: TGCGCCAGCAGCCCAGGGGGCCGGCAAGAGACCCAGTACTTC. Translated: CASSPGGRQETQYF.

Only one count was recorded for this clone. CDR3 DNA sequence: TGCGCCAGCAGCAAACGGACAGGGTGGACCGGGGAGCTGTTTTTT. Amino acid sequence: CASSKRTGWTGELFF. The gene calls are TRBV5-1 and TRBJ2-2; 8 bases line up with TRBD1. Unmatched junction bases numbered 7, after V lost 4 bases and J lost 5 bases. CDR3 size: 15 residues. In germline, CDR1 is SGHRS, CDR2 YFSETQ. Full variable domain (remainder filled in from reference TRBV5-1 and TRBJ2-2): KAGVTQTPRYLIKTRGQQVTLSCSPISGHRSVSWYQQTPGQGLQFLFEYFSETQRNKGNFPGRFSGRQFSNSRSEMNVSTLELGDSALYLCASSKRTGWTGELFFGEGSRLTVL.

The CDR3 loop reads CASSSGLAGGGSYTDTQYF. The DNA of the CDR3 is TGCGCCAGCAGCTCAGGACTAGCGGGGGGGGGCTCATACACAGATACGCAGTATTTT. The rearrangement joins TRBV5-1 to TRBJ2-3, with 15 bases matching TRBD2. Germline V CDR1 and CDR2: SGHRS, YFSETQ. The CDR3 is 19 amino acids. V gave up 3 bases and J gave up 2 bases; unmatched junction bases: 10.

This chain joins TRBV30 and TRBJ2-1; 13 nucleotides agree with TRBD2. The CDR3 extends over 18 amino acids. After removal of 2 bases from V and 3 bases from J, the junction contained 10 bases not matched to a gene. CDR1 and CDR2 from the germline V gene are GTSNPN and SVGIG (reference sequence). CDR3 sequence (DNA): TGTGCCTGGAGTCTTCGCCCGGGACTAGCGGGACACTACAATGAGCAGTTCTTC. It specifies CAWSLRPGLAGHYNEQFF.

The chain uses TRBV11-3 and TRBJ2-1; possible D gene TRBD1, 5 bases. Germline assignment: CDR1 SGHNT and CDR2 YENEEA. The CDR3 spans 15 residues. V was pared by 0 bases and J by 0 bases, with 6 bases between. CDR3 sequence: CASSLETASYNEQFF. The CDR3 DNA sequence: TGTGCCAGCAGCTTAGAGACAGCCTCCTACAATGAGCAGTTCTTC.

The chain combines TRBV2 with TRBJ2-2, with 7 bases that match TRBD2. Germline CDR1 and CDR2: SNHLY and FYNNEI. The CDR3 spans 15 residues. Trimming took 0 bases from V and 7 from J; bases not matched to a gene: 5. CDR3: CASSEAPSGNGELFF. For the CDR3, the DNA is TGTGCCAGCAGTGAAGCCCCAAGCGGGAACGGGGAGCTGTTTTTT. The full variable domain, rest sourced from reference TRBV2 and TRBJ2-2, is EPEVTQTPSHQVTQMGQEVILRCVPISNHLYFYWYRQILGQKVEFLVSFYNNEISEKSEIFDDQFSVERPDGSNFTLKIRSTKLEDSAMYFCASSEAPSGNGELFFGEGSRLTVL.